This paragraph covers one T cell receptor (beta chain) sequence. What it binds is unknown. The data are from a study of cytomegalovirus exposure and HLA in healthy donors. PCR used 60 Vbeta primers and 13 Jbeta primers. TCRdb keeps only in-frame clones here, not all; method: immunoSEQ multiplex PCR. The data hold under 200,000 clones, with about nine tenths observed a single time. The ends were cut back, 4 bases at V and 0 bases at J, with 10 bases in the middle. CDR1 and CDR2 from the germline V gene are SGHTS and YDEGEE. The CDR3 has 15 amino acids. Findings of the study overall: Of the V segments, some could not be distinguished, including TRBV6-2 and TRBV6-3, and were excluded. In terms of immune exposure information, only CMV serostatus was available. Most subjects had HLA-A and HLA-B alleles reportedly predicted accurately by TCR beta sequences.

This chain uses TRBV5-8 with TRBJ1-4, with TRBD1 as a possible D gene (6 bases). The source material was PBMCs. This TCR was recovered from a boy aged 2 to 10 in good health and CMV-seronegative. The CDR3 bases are TGTGCCAGCAGCCAGGGGCTTTCAACTAATGAAAAACTGTTTTTT. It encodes CASSQGLSTNEKLFF. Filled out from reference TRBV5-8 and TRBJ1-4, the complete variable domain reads EAGVTQSPTHLIKTRGQQATLRCSPISGHTSVYWYQQALGLGLQFLLWYDEGEERNRGNFPPRFSGRQFPNYSSELNVNALELEDSALYLCASSQGLSTNEKLFFGSGTQLSVL.